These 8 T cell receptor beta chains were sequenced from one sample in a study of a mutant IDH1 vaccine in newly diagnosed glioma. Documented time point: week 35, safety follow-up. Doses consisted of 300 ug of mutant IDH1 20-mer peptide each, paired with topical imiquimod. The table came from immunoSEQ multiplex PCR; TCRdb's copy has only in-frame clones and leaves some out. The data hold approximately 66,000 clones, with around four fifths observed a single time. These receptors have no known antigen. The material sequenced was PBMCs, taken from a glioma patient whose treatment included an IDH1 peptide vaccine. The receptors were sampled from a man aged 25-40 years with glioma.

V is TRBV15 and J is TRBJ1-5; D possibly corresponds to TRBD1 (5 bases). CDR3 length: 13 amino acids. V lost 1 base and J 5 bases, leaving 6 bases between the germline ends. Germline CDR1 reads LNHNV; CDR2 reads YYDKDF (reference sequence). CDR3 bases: TGTGCCACCAGCAGAGGGGGGGATCAGCCCCAGCATTTT. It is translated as CATSRGGDQPQHF.

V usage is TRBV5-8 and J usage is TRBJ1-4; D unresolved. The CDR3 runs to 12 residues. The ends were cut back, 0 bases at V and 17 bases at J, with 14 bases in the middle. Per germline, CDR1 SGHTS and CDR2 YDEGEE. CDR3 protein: CASSLVPSRCFF. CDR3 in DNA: TGTGCCAGCAGCTTGGTCCCTTCCAGGTGTTTTTTT. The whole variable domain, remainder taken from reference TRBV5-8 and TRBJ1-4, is EAGVTQSPTHLIKTRGQQATLRCSPISGHTSVYWYQQALGLGLQFLLWYDEGEERNRGNFPPRFSGRQFPNYSSELNVNALELEDSALYLCASSLVPSRCFFGSGTQLSVL.

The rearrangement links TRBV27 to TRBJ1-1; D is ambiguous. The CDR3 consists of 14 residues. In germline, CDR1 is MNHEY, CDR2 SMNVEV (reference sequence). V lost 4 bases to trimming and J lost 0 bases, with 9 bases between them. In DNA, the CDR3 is TGTGCCAGCAGTTCGGACGGTTTGAACACTGAAGCTTTCTTT. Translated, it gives CASSSDGLNTEAFF.

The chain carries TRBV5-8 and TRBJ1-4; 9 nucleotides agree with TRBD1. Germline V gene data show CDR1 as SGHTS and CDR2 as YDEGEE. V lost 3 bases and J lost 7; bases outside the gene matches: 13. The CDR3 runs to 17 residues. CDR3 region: CASSSGTGRGLGEKLFF. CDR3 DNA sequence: TGTGCCAGCAGCTCCGGGACAGGGCGCGGTCTAGGTGAAAAACTGTTTTTT.

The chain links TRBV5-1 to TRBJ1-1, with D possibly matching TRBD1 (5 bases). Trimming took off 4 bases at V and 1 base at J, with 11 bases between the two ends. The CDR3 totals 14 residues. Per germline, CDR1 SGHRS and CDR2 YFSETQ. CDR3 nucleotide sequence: TGCGCCAGCAGCGGACGTACAGGGAACACTGAAGCTTTCTTT. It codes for CASSGRTGNTEAFF.

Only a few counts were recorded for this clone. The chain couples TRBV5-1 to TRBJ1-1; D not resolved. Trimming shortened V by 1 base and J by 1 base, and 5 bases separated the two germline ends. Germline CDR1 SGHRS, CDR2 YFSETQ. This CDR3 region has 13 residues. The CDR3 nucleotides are TGCGCCAGCAGCTTGTCACGGAACACTGAAGCTTTCTTT. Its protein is CASSLSRNTEAFF.

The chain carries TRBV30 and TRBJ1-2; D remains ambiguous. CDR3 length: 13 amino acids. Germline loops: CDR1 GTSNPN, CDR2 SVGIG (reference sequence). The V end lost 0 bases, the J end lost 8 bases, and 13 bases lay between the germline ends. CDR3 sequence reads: CAWSVSGRSGYTF. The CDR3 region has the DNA TGTGCCTGGAGTGTATCGGGCAGGTCGGGCTACACCTTC.

The CDR3: CSVEDDVSGGFHYEQYF. The DNA of the CDR3 is TGCAGCGTTGAAGATGACGTGTCCGGGGGGTTCCACTACGAGCAGTACTTC. The chain is built from TRBV29-1 and TRBJ2-7, with TRBD2 identical over 7 bases. With 0 bases clipped from V and 3 bases from J, the junction kept 14 bases outside the gene matches. The germline CDR1 and CDR2 sequences are SQVTM and ANQGSEA. The CDR3 consists of 17 residues.